These 21 T cell receptor beta chains came from one sample sequenced in a study of graft-versus-host responses after intestinal transplantation. Profiled with immunoSEQ multiplex PCR; TCRdb holds only in-frame clones, not every one. The data hold about 9,100 clones, with more than 25% observed a single time. Plates contained around 200,000 CFSE-labeled responder cells and around 200,000 irradiated, violet-dye-labeled stimulator cells. The sample consisted of alloreactive CD8+ T cells from a mixed lymphocyte reaction culture, taken before intestinal transplant. Subset described: CFSE-low proliferating T cells sorted from roughly six-day pre-transplant mixed lymphocyte reaction (GvH or HvG direction). The source is a human patient who received an intestinal transplant.

This clone was counted only a few times. The chain combines TRBV7-9 with TRBJ2-3; 8 bases align to TRBD2. CDR1 and CDR2 (germline): SEHNR, FQNEAQ (reference sequence). J lost 6 bases, V lost 6 bases, and 5 bases had no gene match. The CDR3 is 13 residues long. The CDR3 DNA reads as TGTGCCAGCAGTCCGGGACTAGAGGATACGCAGTATTTT. Translated, it gives CASSPGLEDTQYF.

The chain recombines TRBV9 with TRBJ2-5, with 8 bases aligning to TRBD2. The J call may be wrong; the DNA end is better matched by TRBJ2-7. The germline V gene has CDR1 SGDLS and CDR2 YYNGEE. This CDR3 region has 15 residues. The CDR3 nucleotides are TGTGCCAGCAGCGTAGGAGCGGGGGCCGCCTACGAGCAGTACTTC. Its protein product is CASSVGAGAAYEQYF.

The chain recombines TRBV6-6 with TRBJ1-5; unclear D gene. Trimming stripped 5 bases from V and 2 bases from J, with 7 bases between. The CDR3 is 13 residues long. CDR1 is MNHNY and CDR2 is SVGAGI in the germline V gene (reference sequence). The CDR3 DNA sequence: TGTGCCAGCAGTCCCAGCGGCAATCAGCCCCAGCATTTT. This codes for CASSPSGNQPQHF.

The J gene is TRBJ2-1, the V gene TRBV19; 12 nucleotides line up with TRBD2. From germline, CDR1 is LNHDA and CDR2 SQIVND (reference sequence). J was trimmed by 4 bases and V by 5 bases; bases with no gene match: 6. This CDR3 contains 16 residues. This chain's CDR3 is CASSPGLAGIYNEQFF. CDR3 nucleotide sequence: TGTGCCAGTAGTCCCGGACTAGCGGGGATATACAATGAGCAGTTCTTC.

This clone was detected a few times. The chain joins TRBV9 to TRBJ1-1; D is ambiguous. CDR1 and CDR2 (germline): SGDLS, YYNGEE. The ends were cut back, 3 bases at V and 0 bases at J, with 15 bases in the middle. CDR3 size: 16 residues. CDR3: CASSADKTKMNTEAFF. Written as DNA, the CDR3 is TGTGCCAGCAGCGCAGACAAGACTAAGATGAACACTGAAGCTTTCTTT.

In this sample, this clone turned up a few times. Here the CDR3 reads CASSQGSSGLYEQYF. Written as DNA, the CDR3 is TGTGCCAGCAGCCAAGGGTCTAGCGGGCTCTACGAGCAGTACTTC. This chain joins TRBV4-2 and TRBJ2-7, with 8 nucleotides matching TRBD2. The V gene end was trimmed by 1 base and the J gene end by 3 bases; junction bases not matched to a gene: 5. The CDR3 totals 15 residues. Germline V gene sequence: CDR1 LGHNA, CDR2 YNFKEQ.

The chain employs TRBV27 and TRBJ1-3, with D perhaps TRBD1 (6 bases). The V gene's germline CDR1 is MNHEY and CDR2 SMNVEV (reference sequence). Trimming left V 5 bases short and J 3 bases short, with 11 bases between. The CDR3 is 14 amino acids. The DNA of the CDR3 is TGTGCCAGCAGTCACAGGGTTTATGGAAACACCATATATTTT. Its protein is CASSHRVYGNTIYF.

This clone showed up just a few times. The chain is built from TRBV11-2 and TRBJ2-1; D is undetermined. Germline loops: CDR1 SGHAT, CDR2 FQNNGV. This CDR3 comprises 12 residues. The V gene lost 2 bases and the J gene lost 9 bases, with 8 bases spanning the gap. CDR3 region: CASSLSFFEQFF. The DNA of the CDR3 is TGTGCCAGCAGCTTAAGCTTCTTTGAGCAGTTCTTC.

This clone rates as medium-sized. The rearrangement links TRBV7-9 to TRBJ1-2; possibly TRBD1 for D (6 bases). Trimming took 8 bases from V and 4 from J, leaving 17 bases between them. The CDR3 loop spans 14 amino acids. Germline loops: CDR1 SEHNR, CDR2 FQNEAQ (reference sequence). CDR3 nucleotide sequence: TGTGCCAGCTTACCCGGACAGATCCCCTATGGCTACACCTTC. Translating gives CASLPGQIPYGYTF.

By sample fraction, this clone is medium-sized. V is TRBV7-9 and J is TRBJ1-1; D is undetermined. Germline V lookup: CDR1 SEHNR, CDR2 FQNEAQ (reference sequence). The CDR3 covers 11 residues. V lost 6 bases and J 6 bases, leaving 8 bases between the germline ends. In nucleotides, the CDR3 is TGTGCCAGCAGGAGTCTTTCTGAAGCTTTCTTT. Its protein is CASRSLSEAFF.

This clone showed up just a few times. V usage is TRBV27 and J usage is TRBJ1-1; possibly TRBD1 for D (6 bases). V lost 5 bases, J lost 6 bases, and 13 bases lay in between. Germline V gives CDR1 MNHEY, CDR2 SMNVEV (reference sequence). CDR3 size: 13 residues. CDR3 loop: CASSLPGHPEAFF. CDR3 nucleotide sequence: TGTGCCAGCAGTCTACCGGGACATCCTGAAGCTTTCTTT.

By sample fraction, this clone is medium-sized (0.01 to 0.1%). The chain recombines TRBV19 with TRBJ2-7; D might be TRBD2 (5 bases). The germline V and J ends were trimmed by 6 bases and 0 bases, with 9 bases remaining between them. The CDR3 runs to 13 residues. Germline V gives CDR1 LNHDA, CDR2 SQIVND (reference sequence). The CDR3 nucleotides are TGTGCCAGTAGCGCCGGGGTCTCCTACGAGCAGTACTTC. Its protein is CASSAGVSYEQYF.

The chain employs TRBV20-1 and TRBJ2-7; no clear D. Germline V gene lookup returns CDR1 DFQATT and CDR2 SNEGSKA (reference sequence). The CDR3 runs 11 residues. With 0 bases removed from V and 10 bases from J, the gap between germline ends came to 10 bases. CDR3 sequence reads: CSARDFGEQYF. CDR3 DNA sequence: TGCAGTGCTAGAGATTTCGGTGAACAGTACTTC.

This clone was recorded a few times. The chain links TRBV11-2 to TRBJ2-7, with D maybe TRBD1 (6 bases). The V end was cut by 1 base, the J end by 1 base, with 14 bases between. The CDR3 sequence is 16 residues long. From germline, CDR1 is SGHAT and CDR2 FQNNGV. The CDR3 region has the DNA TGTGCCAGCAGCTTAGTAGGGGGAGAGGGGTCCTACGAGCAGTACTTC. Its protein product is CASSLVGGEGSYEQYF.

In its sample, this clone was seen a few times. The rearrangement uses TRBV19 and TRBJ2-3; 9 bases are shared with TRBD2. The CDR3 loop spans 14 amino acids. V was clipped by 5 bases and J by 4 bases; unmatched bases: 4. In germline, CDR1 is LNHDA, CDR2 SQIVND (reference sequence). The CDR3 sequence: CASSPSGVSDTQYF. The CDR3, as DNA: TGTGCCAGTAGTCCTAGCGGGGTTTCAGATACGCAGTATTTT.

This clone came up a few times. This rearrangement joins TRBV7-9 to TRBJ1-4; D might be TRBD1 (5 bases). The CDR3 sequence is 13 residues long. The germline gives CDR1 SEHNR, CDR2 FQNEAQ (reference sequence). V shed 3 bases and J shed 7 bases, with 9 bases lying between them. The chain's CDR3 is CASSFSGSEKLFF. CDR3 in DNA: TGTGCCAGCAGCTTTTCAGGGTCTGAAAAACTGTTTTTT. Complete variable domain (other parts from reference TRBV7-9 and TRBJ1-4): DTGVSQNPRHKITKRGQNVTFRCDPISEHNRLYWYRQTLGQGPEFLTYFQNEAQLEKSRLLSDRFSAERPKGSFSTLEIQRTEQGDSAMYLCASSFSGSEKLFFGSGTQLSVL.

This clone was seen more than once but under ten times. This chain joins TRBV19 and TRBJ2-3; D might be TRBD1 (5 bases). Trimming took off 6 bases at V and 0 bases at J, with 13 bases between the two ends. CDR3 length: 15 amino acids. Germline assignment: CDR1 LNHDA and CDR2 SQIVND (reference sequence). The CDR3 loop reads CASSPDTLSTDTQYF. In DNA form, the CDR3 reads TGTGCCAGTAGCCCGGACACCCTTAGCACAGATACGCAGTATTTT.

By sample share, this clone is medium-sized. The chain links TRBV6-5 to TRBJ2-3; D is uncertain. V gave up 5 bases and J gave up 1 base, with 4 bases separating them. Per the germline V gene, CDR1 is MNHEY and CDR2 is SVGAGI. The CDR3 contains 12 residues. CDR3 bases: TGTGCCAGCAGTGGGCGCACAGATACGCAGTATTTT. Protein product: CASSGRTDTQYF.

J is TRBJ1-2 and V is TRBV13; a possible D gene is TRBD1 (5 bases). Per the germline V gene, CDR1 is PRHDT and CDR2 is FYEKMQ (reference sequence). The V end was cut by 5 bases, the J end by 4 bases, with 8 bases between. There are 12 residues in the CDR3. The CDR3 spells CASSHRIYGYTF. The DNA of the CDR3 is TGTGCCAGCAGCCACAGGATCTATGGCTACACCTTC.

This chain uses TRBV6-5 with TRBJ1-1; D remains ambiguous. This CDR3 region has 11 residues. V shed 0 bases and J shed 8 bases, with 4 bases lying between them. The germline gives CDR1 MNHEY, CDR2 SVGAGI. CDR3 sequence reads: CASSYSGEAFF. The CDR3 DNA reads as TGTGCCAGCAGTTACTCGGGCGAAGCTTTCTTT.

This clone is deemed medium-sized (0.01 to 0.1%). The genes are TRBV13 and TRBJ1-1; no clear D gene. CDR3 length: 12 residues. In germline, CDR1 is PRHDT, CDR2 FYEKMQ (reference sequence). V was cut by 10 bases and J by 4 bases, with 13 bases left in between. For the CDR3, the DNA is TGTGCCACCGGCACAGAGGGCACTGAAGCTTTCTTT. Translating gives CATGTEGTEAFF.